This T cell receptor (beta chain) was sequenced for a study of T cell changes during pregnancy in multiple sclerosis. The data were produced by immunoSEQ multiplex PCR, yet TCRdb's version contains in-frame clones alone and is incomplete. Here the sample spans about 83,000 clones, over 80% being singletons. CDR1 KGHSH and CDR2 LQKENI come from the germline V gene. This CDR3 region has 13 residues. V lost 1 base and J lost 5, with 9 bases in between. The clonotype originates from a female donor in good health, serving as a control in a pregnancy study. Some clones in this sample may be carry-over from other donors' samples. The chain joins TRBV18 to TRBJ2-7; TRBD2 might be the D (5 bases). The specimen comprised PBMCs, sampled in the first trimester of pregnancy. The CDR3 sequence: CASSPRGANEQYF. The CDR3, as DNA: TGTGCCAGCTCACCACGGGGAGCGAACGAGCAGTACTTC.